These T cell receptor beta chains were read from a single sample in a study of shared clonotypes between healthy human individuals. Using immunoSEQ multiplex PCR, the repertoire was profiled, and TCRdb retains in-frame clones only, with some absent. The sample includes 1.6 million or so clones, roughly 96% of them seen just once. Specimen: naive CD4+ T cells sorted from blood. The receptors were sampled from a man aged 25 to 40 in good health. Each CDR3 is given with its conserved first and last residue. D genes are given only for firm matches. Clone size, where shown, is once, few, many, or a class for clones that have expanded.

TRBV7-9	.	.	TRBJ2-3	CASSTRLQSTDTQYF	TGTGCCAGCAGCACCAGGCTTCAGAGCACAGATACGCAGTATTTT
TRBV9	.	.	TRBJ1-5	CASSPAGLGNQPQHF	TGTGCCAGCAGCCCAGCAGGGTTAGGCAATCAGCCCCAGCATTTT
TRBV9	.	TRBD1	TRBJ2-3	CASSVKGAIPPDTQYF	TGTGCCAGCAGCGTCAAGGGGGCAATTCCCCCAGATACGCAGTATTTT
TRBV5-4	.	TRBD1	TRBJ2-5	CASSATGGLQETQYF	TGTGCCAGCAGCGCAACAGGGGGCCTACAGGAGACCCAGTACTTC
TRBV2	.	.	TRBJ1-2	CASSDNGLYGYTF	TGTGCCAGCAGTGACAACGGCCTTTATGGCTACACCTTC
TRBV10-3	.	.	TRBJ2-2	CAIKSKLGSGILNTGELFF	TGTGCCATCAAGAGCAAATTAGGTAGCGGAATCTTGAACACCGGGGAGCTGTTTTTT
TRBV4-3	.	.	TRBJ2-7	CASSQKSMGAEQYF	TGCGCCAGCAGCCAAAAGAGCATGGGGGCCGAGCAGTACTTC
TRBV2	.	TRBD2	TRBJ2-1	CATNSGSWDEQFF	TGTGCCACGAACAGCGGGAGTTGGGATGAGCAGTTCTTC
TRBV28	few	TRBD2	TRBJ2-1	CASSYSGRAYNEQFF	TGTGCCAGCAGCTATAGCGGGAGGGCCTACAATGAGCAGTTCTTC
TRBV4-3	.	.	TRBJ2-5	CASSQERGYLETQYF	TGCGCCAGCAGCCAAGAGAGAGGGTACTTAGAGACCCAGTACTTC
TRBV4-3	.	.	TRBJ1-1	CASSQDPRGAEAFF	TGCGCCAGCAGCCAAGATCCTAGAGGGGCTGAAGCTTTCTTT
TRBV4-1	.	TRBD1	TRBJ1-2	CASSQPRDRAWYGYTF	TGCGCCAGCAGCCAACCCCGGGACAGGGCTTGGTATGGCTACACCTTC
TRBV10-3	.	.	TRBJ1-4	CAISPGTVNEKLFF	TGTGCCATCAGTCCCGGGACGGTGAATGAAAAACTGTTTTTT
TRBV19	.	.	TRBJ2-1	CASNPGEAYNEQFF	TGTGCCAGTAACCCGGGGGAGGCTTACAATGAGCAGTTCTTC
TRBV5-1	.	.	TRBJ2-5	CASSPKAEIQETQYF	TGCGCCAGCAGCCCCAAAGCGGAGATCCAAGAGACCCAGTACTTC
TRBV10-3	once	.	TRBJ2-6	CAIQAGRPGANVLTF	TGTGCCATCCAGGCAGGGCGACCTGGGGCCAACGTCCTGACTTTC
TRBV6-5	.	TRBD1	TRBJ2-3	CASSIRGLGTDTQYF	TGTGCCAGTTCGATCAGGGGGCTCGGCACAGATACGCAGTATTTT
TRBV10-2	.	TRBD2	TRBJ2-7	CASTGSGSRFYEQYF	TGCGCCAGCACTGGTAGCGGGAGTAGGTTCTACGAGCAGTACTTC
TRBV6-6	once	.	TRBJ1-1	CASKEPENTEAFF	TGTGCCAGCAAGGAGCCGGAGAACACTGAAGCTTTCTTT
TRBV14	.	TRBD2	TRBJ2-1	CASSPGTSGASSYNEQFF	TGTGCCAGCAGCCCGGGGACTAGCGGGGCCAGCTCCTACAATGAGCAGTTCTTC
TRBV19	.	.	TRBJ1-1	CATQPSGAMNTEAFF	TGTGCCACCCAGCCCTCGGGGGCGATGAACACTGAAGCTTTCTTT
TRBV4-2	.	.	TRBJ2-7	CASSLQSPYERYF	TGTGCCAGCAGCTTGCAGTCCCCCTACGAGCGGTACTTC
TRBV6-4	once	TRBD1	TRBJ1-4	CASSPQGQGGRKLFF	TGTGCCAGCAGCCCTCAGGGACAGGGAGGTCGAAAACTGTTTTTT
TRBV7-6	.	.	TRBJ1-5	CASSLGGDQPQHF	TGTGCCAGCAGCTTAGGGGGGGATCAGCCCCAGCATTTT
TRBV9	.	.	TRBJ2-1	CASSVATSSYNEQFF	TGTGCCAGCAGCGTAGCTACCTCCTCCTACAATGAGCAGTTCTTC
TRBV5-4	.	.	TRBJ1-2	CASSLGHGYGYTF	TGTGCCAGCAGCTTGGGACATGGCTATGGCTACACCTTC
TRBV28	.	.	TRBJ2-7	CASSFSSDTHEQYF	TGTGCCAGCAGTTTTTCTAGCGACACCCACGAGCAGTACTTC
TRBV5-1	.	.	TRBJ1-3	CASSLFQGPGNTIYF	TGCGCCAGCAGCTTATTTCAGGGGCCTGGAAACACCATATATTTT
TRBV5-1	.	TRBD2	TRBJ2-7	CASSTGLADSYEQYF	TGCGCCAGCAGCACGGGACTAGCGGATTCCTACGAGCAGTACTTC
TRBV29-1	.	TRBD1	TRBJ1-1	CSVEQGAGAFF	TGCAGCGTTGAACAGGGGGCCGGTGCTTTCTTT
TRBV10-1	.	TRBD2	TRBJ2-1	CASSVGTSGTTLLFGEQFF	TGCGCCAGCAGTGTAGGGACTAGCGGTACCACCCTCCTATTTGGTGAGCAGTTCTTC
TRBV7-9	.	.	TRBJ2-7	CASRTADGAYEQYF	TGTGCCAGCAGGACTGCGGACGGAGCCTACGAGCAGTACTTC
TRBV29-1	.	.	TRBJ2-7	CSGLGRGEQYF	TGCAGCGGTCTGGGGCGCGGCGAGCAGTACTTC
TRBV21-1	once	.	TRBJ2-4	CASSKGILAKNIQYF	TGTGCCAGCAGCAAGGGCATACTAGCCAAAAACATTCAGTACTTC
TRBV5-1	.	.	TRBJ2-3	CASSLSVSSTDTQYF	TGCGCCAGCAGCCTGAGCGTGTCTAGCACAGATACGCAGTATTTT
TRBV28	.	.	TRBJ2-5	CASSSETQYF	TGTGCCAGCAGTTCTGAAACCCAGTACTTC
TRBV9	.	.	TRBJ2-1	CASSRGGEQFF	TGTGCCAGCAGCCGAGGGGGTGAGCAGTTCTTC
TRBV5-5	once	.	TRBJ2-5	CASSLGAVGSETQYF	TGTGCCAGCAGCTTGGGGGCCGTGGGGAGCGAGACCCAGTACTTC
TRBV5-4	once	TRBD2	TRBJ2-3	CASSSGTRLDTQYF	TGTGCCAGCAGCTCCGGGACTAGACTAGATACGCAGTATTTT
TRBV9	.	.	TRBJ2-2	CASEEALNTGELFF	TGTGCCAGCGAGGAGGCCTTGAACACCGGGGAGCTGTTTTTT
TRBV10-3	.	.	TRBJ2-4	CAISPPGQNIQYF	TGTGCCATCAGTCCTCCGGGCCAAAACATTCAGTACTTC